Presented here are 26 T cell receptor beta chains from one specimen sequenced in a study of T cell repertoires in cytomegalovirus infection. The antigens of these receptors remain unknown. TCRdb redid the calling of the reads with MiXCR, one entry per CDR3 protein. Of some 800,000 distinct CDR3 sequences in the sample, around a third were seen once. The sample here was cultured CD8+ T cells from PBMCs, taken from culture after CMV antigen stimulation. The receptors were gathered from a human donor in good health (CMV status not recorded). Some clones in this sample may be carry-over from other donors' samples.

V gene TRBV15 combines with J gene TRBJ2-3; 7 nucleotides align to TRBD1. J was trimmed by 4 bases and V by 4 bases; bases with no gene match: 5. CDR3 length: 14 residues. Germline V gene data show CDR1 as LNHNV and CDR2 as YYDKDF (reference sequence). The CDR3 reads CATSIGTDPDTQYF. Here the CDR3 DNA reads TGTGCCACCAGCATAGGGACAGATCCAGATACGCAGTATTTT. The whole variable domain, remainder taken from reference TRBV15 and TRBJ2-3, is DAMVIQNPRYQVTQFGKPVTLSCSQTLNHNVMYWYQQKSSQAPKLLFHYYDKDFNNEADTPDNFQSRRPNTSFCFLDIRSPGLGDTAMYLCATSIGTDPDTQYFGPGTRLTVL.

As regards this clonotype: With a much larger clone just one base away, this may be a read error. DNA for the CDR3: TGTGCCAGCAGCTTGGGGGACGCGACCGCCCGCACAGATACGCAGTATTTT. Translating gives CASSLGDATARTDTQYF. This rearrangement joins TRBV7-2 to TRBJ2-3; D is tentatively TRBD1 or TRBD2 (5 bases each). V was shortened by 3 bases and J by 1 base, with 17 bases between the two germline ends. The CDR3 runs to 17 residues. Germline V gene data show CDR1 as SGHTA and CDR2 as FQGNSA.

This chain links TRBV5-4 with TRBJ1-3; D gene ambiguous. CDR1 and CDR2 (germline): SGHNT, YYREEE (reference sequence). This CDR3 region has 14 residues. V gave up 4 bases and J gave up 0 bases, with 8 bases separating them. The CDR3 DNA sequence: TGTGCCAGCAGCCTCAAAAGCTCTGGAAACACCATATATTTT. Translated: CASSLKSSGNTIYF. The full variable domain, completed using reference TRBV5-4 and TRBJ1-3, is ETGVTQSPTHLIKTRGQQVTLRCSSQSGHNTVSWYQQALGQGPQFIFQYYREEENGRGNFPPRFSGLQFPNYSSELNVNALELDDSALYLCASSLKSSGNTIYFGEGSWLTVV.

This clonotype occurred once. The rearrangement joins TRBV6-5 to TRBJ2-5; a possible D gene is TRBD1 (6 bases). The V and J ends lost 2 bases and 4 bases respectively, with 11 bases between them. Germline V gene sequence: CDR1 MNHEY, CDR2 SVGAGI. The CDR3 is made up of 14 amino acids. This chain's CDR3 is CASSYEGVVETQYF. In DNA, the CDR3 is TGTGCCAGCAGTTACGAGGGGGTGGTAGAGACCCAGTACTTC.

The chain is built from TRBV7-2 and TRBJ2-7, with 7 nucleotides matching TRBD2. J gave up 7 bases and V 1 base, and 7 bases lay outside the gene matches. Germline lookup yields CDR1 SGHTA and CDR2 FQGNSA. The CDR3 sequence is 14 residues long. CDR3 sequence: CASSLGLVGGEQYF. Here the CDR3 DNA reads TGTGCCAGCAGCTTAGGGCTAGTGGGGGGGGAGCAGTACTTC.

The sample holds a few counts of this clonotype. The rearrangement uses TRBV4-1 and TRBJ1-4, with no clear D. Germline V gene lookup returns CDR1 MGHRA and CDR2 YSYEKL. The CDR3 is 14 amino acids. Trimming stripped 3 bases from V and 4 bases from J, with 9 bases between. This CDR3 is CASSQDGFNEKLFF. The CDR3 region has the DNA TGCGCCAGCAGCCAGGACGGCTTTAATGAAAAACTGTTTTTT.

The sample holds many counts of this clonotype. This chain links TRBV7-2 with TRBJ2-2; D call uncertain. The V gene's germline CDR1 is SGHTA and CDR2 FQGNSA. Trimming shortened V by 6 bases and J by 7 bases, and 9 bases separated the two germline ends. CDR3 length: 12 residues. The CDR3 DNA sequence: TGTGCCAGCAGTTACGGATTCGGGGAGCTGTTTTTT. Its translation: CASSYGFGELFF. Filled out from reference TRBV7-2 and TRBJ2-2, the complete variable domain reads GAGVSQSPSNKVTEKGKDVELRCDPISGHTALYWYRQSLGQGLEFLIYFQGNSAPDKSGLPSDRFSAERTGGSVSTLTIQRTQQEDSAVYLCASSYGFGELFFGEGSRLTVL.

The CDR3 bases are TGTGCCAGCAGCTTCAGCGCTAGCGAGTACGAGCAGTACGTC. It encodes CASSFSASEYEQYV. J is TRBJ2-7 and V is TRBV5-6, with D maybe TRBD2 (6 bases). The CDR3 is 14 amino acids. V was shortened by 2 bases and J by 4 bases, with 13 bases between the two germline ends. Germline lookup yields CDR1 SGHDT and CDR2 YYEEEE.

The chain couples TRBV9 to TRBJ1-2; D is unclear. CDR1 and CDR2 (germline): SGDLS, YYNGEE. This CDR3 comprises 15 residues. V lost 0 bases to trimming and J lost 3 bases, with 12 bases between them. This chain's CDR3 is CASSVGTRVHYGYTF. CDR3 nucleotides: TGTGCCAGCAGCGTAGGGACTCGGGTACACTATGGCTACACCTTC.

The V and J genes are TRBV20-1 and TRBJ2-1, with D perhaps assigned TRBD1 or TRBD2 (5 bases each). Trimming took off 4 bases at V and 4 bases at J, with 20 bases between the two ends. Germline V gene lookup returns CDR1 DFQATT and CDR2 SNEGSKA (reference sequence). This CDR3 contains 16 residues. CDR3 in amino acids: CSAIDFRDRLYNEQFF. In DNA, the CDR3 is TGCAGTGCTATTGACTTCCGGGACCGACTATACAATGAGCAGTTCTTC.

This clonotype was observed a few times. The rearrangement joins TRBV4-1 to TRBJ2-1, with 12 positions matching TRBD2. Germline-derived CDR1 and CDR2 are MGHRA and YSYEKL. V trimming: 4 bases; J trimming: 5 bases; junction bases outside the gene matches: 9. This CDR3 is built from 17 residues. The CDR3 protein is CASSPRASGGADNEQFF. CDR3 nucleotide sequence: TGCGCCAGCAGCCCCCGGGCTAGCGGGGGGGCTGACAATGAGCAGTTCTTC.

This clonotype has more than one count but fewer than ten. V gene TRBV12-3 or TRBV12-4 combines with J gene TRBJ2-7; TRBD2 matches 7 bases. CDR3 length: 14 amino acids. The V gene end was trimmed by 6 bases and the J gene end by 3 bases; junction bases not matched to a gene: 8. CDR3 protein: CASSPPGGIYEQYF. In DNA, the CDR3 is TGTGCCAGCAGCCCTCCCGGGGGGATCTACGAGCAGTACTTC.

The gene calls are TRBV3-1 and TRBJ2-3; no firm D call. Germline CDR1 and CDR2: LGHDT and YNNKEL (reference sequence). The CDR3 is made up of 13 amino acids. The germline V and J ends were trimmed by 7 bases and 4 bases, with 12 bases remaining between them. CDR3: CASTQESADTQYF. CDR3 coding DNA: TGTGCCAGCACACAAGAGAGTGCAGATACGCAGTATTTT.

This clonotype was observed a few times. This chain joins TRBV12-3 or TRBV12-4 and TRBJ2-3; 9 bases align to TRBD1. The CDR3 contains 17 residues. The V segment lost 4 bases and the J segment 0 bases; nucleotides outside the gene matches: 8. The CDR3 loop is CASSSAWDRESTDTQYF. CDR3 nucleotides: TGTGCCAGCAGTTCCGCTTGGGACAGGGAGAGCACAGATACGCAGTATTTT.

This clonotype was detected ten times or more. J is TRBJ2-3 and V is TRBV7-3; D uncertain. The CDR3 totals 14 residues. Per germline, CDR1 SGHTA and CDR2 FQGTGA. V lost 3 bases and J 4 bases, leaving 11 bases between the germline ends. The chain's CDR3 is CASSFVGPPDTQYF. CDR3 in DNA: TGTGCCAGCAGCTTTGTCGGACCTCCAGATACGCAGTATTTT.

The V gene is TRBV6-1, the J gene TRBJ1-2; 7 nucleotides align to TRBD1. V was clipped by 0 bases and J by 6 bases; unmatched bases: 13. CDR1 MNHNS and CDR2 SASEGT come from the germline V gene. The CDR3 spans 17 residues. For the CDR3, the DNA is TGTGCCAGCAGTGAAGCGCATTTCGACAGGGACCTCCATGGCTACACCTTC. As protein: CASSEAHFDRDLHGYTF.

V is TRBV20-1 and J is TRBJ2-7; TRBD2 agrees at 7 bases. After removal of 0 bases from V and 2 bases from J, the junction contained 7 bases not matched to a gene. CDR3 length: 15 amino acids. The germline V gene has CDR1 DFQATT and CDR2 SNEGSKA (reference sequence). For the CDR3, the DNA is TGCAGTGCTAGAGATGGGGAGGGTTACACCTACGAGCAGTACTTC. Translated: CSARDGEGYTYEQYF.

In this sample, this clonotype turned up a few times. The V and J genes are TRBV12-3 or TRBV12-4 and TRBJ2-1; a weak D match, TRBD2 (7 bases). The CDR3 runs to 15 residues. Trimming took off 1 base at V and 7 bases at J, with 14 bases between the two ends. DNA of the CDR3: TGTGCCAGCAGTTTAGTTGGGGGGGCCGTGAATGAGCAGTTCTTC. Translated, it gives CASSLVGGAVNEQFF.

The genes are TRBV28 and TRBJ2-2, with D possibly being TRBD2 (6 bases). The V gene's germline CDR1 is MDHEN and CDR2 SYDVKM. Trimming cost V 8 bases and J 7 bases, with 17 bases left between them. This CDR3 is built from 14 residues. This chain's CDR3 is CASGGTDLGGELFF. The CDR3 DNA follows: TGTGCCAGCGGCGGGACGGACCTCGGCGGGGAGCTGTTTTTT. The entire variable domain, with the rest obtained from reference TRBV28 and TRBJ2-2, is as follows: DVKVTQSSRYLVKRTGEKVFLECVQDMDHENMFWYRQDPGLGLRLIYFSYDVKMKEKGDIPEGYSVSREKKERFSLILESASTNQTSMYLCASGGTDLGGELFFGEGSRLTVL.

This clonotype turned up a few times. The chain recombines TRBV25-1 with TRBJ1-1; D gene uncertain. The CDR3 runs to 12 residues. Trimming cost V 3 bases and J 6 bases, with 8 bases left between them. Per the germline V gene, CDR1 is MGHDK and CDR2 is SYGVNS. The DNA of the CDR3 is TGTGCCAGCAGTGAGGACGGGGCTGAAGCTTTCTTT. Translation gives CASSEDGAEAFF.

There are a few counts of this clonotype. The CDR3 nucleotides are TGTGCCAGCAGTATGTACTTAGCGGGGGGGGACCTCAATGAGCAGTTCTTC. Translating it yields CASSMYLAGGDLNEQFF. The rearrangement uses TRBV12-3 or TRBV12-4 and TRBJ2-1; 11 nucleotides match TRBD2. CDR3 size: 17 residues. The trim removed 5 bases at V and 6 bases at J, leaving 12 bases unmatched.

This clonotype was observed many times. The chain is built from TRBV7-8 and TRBJ2-1; 12 bases map to TRBD1. With V trimmed by 3 bases and J by 7 bases, 7 bases remained unmatched. Germline CDR1 reads SGHVS; CDR2 reads FQNEAQ. The CDR3 loop spans 16 amino acids. The chain's CDR3 is CASSLWGQGAKNEQFF. The CDR3, as DNA: TGTGCCAGCAGCTTGTGGGGACAGGGGGCGAAAAATGAGCAGTTCTTC.

The J gene is TRBJ2-3, the V gene TRBV4-1, with 9 bases identical to TRBD1. The CDR3 has 17 amino acids. The ends lost 1 base at V and 2 bases at J; junction bases unmatched: 7. Germline-derived CDR1 and CDR2 are MGHRA and YSYEKL. The CDR3 DNA is TGCGCCAGCAGCCAAGGCTCCGGGACAGGGTTCACAGATACGCAGTATTTT. Protein product: CASSQGSGTGFTDTQYF.

This rearrangement joins TRBV11-3 to TRBJ2-3, with D perhaps TRBD2 (6 bases). From germline, CDR1 is SGHNT and CDR2 YENEEA. V was shortened by 5 bases and J by 2 bases, with 20 bases between the two germline ends. CDR3 size: 17 residues. The chain's CDR3 is CASSLGRGAGLTDTQYF. In DNA, the CDR3 is TGTGCCAGCAGCCTTGGGCGGGGCGCCGGCCTCACAGATACGCAGTATTTT. The full variable domain, rest sourced from reference TRBV11-3 and TRBJ2-3, is EAGVVQSPRYKIIEKKQPVAFWCNPISGHNTLYWYLQNLGQGPELLIRYENEEAVDDSQLPKDRFSAERLKGVDSTLKIQPAELGDSAVYLCASSLGRGAGLTDTQYFGPGTRLTVL.

The chain employs TRBV5-4 and TRBJ2-7, with 12 nucleotides matching TRBD2. CDR3 length: 16 residues. Germline trimming cut 4 bases from V and 4 bases from J; bases unmatched to any gene: 9. Germline V CDR1 and CDR2: SGHNT, YYREEE (reference sequence). CDR3 loop: CASSPLAGGPRYEQYF. The CDR3 DNA follows: TGTGCCAGCAGCCCTCTAGCGGGGGGGCCGAGGTACGAGCAGTACTTC.

The sample holds many counts of this clonotype. V gene TRBV12-3 or TRBV12-4 combines with J gene TRBJ2-3, with 12 bases identical to TRBD2. This CDR3 region has 16 residues. V was clipped by 4 bases and J by 5 bases; unmatched bases: 7. The DNA for the CDR3 is TGTGCCAGCAGTTCTAGCGGGGGGGAAGTTCGAGATACGCAGTATTTT. Its protein product is CASSSSGGEVRDTQYF.